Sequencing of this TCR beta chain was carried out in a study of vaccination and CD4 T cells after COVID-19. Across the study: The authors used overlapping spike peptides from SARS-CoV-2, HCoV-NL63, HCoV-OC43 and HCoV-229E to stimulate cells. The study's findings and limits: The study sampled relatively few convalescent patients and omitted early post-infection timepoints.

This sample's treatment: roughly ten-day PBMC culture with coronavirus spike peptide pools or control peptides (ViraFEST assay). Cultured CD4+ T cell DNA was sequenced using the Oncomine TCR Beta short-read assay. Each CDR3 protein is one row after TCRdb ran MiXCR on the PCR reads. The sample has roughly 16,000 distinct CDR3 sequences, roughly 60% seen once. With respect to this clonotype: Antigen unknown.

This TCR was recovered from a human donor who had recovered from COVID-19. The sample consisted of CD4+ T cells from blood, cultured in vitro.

This chain's CDR3 is CASSFVRMEAFF. CDR3 sequence (DNA): TGTGCCAGCAGTTTTGTGAGGATGGAAGCTTTCTTT. The chain couples TRBV12-3 or TRBV12-4 to TRBJ1-1, with D uncertain. Trimming shortened V by 3 bases and J by 8 bases, and 10 bases separated the two germline ends. The CDR3 length is 12 residues.